This T cell receptor (beta chain) was sequenced during a study of blood T cells in healthy people across ages. The V gene end was trimmed by 4 bases and the J gene end by 2 bases; junction bases not matched to a gene: 2. Germline CDR1 reads SGHRS; CDR2 reads YFSETQ. This CDR3 is built from 14 residues. A second PCR of about 6 to 12 cycles used a sample-barcoded 5' primer and a J-beta primer mix. A template-switch adaptor containing 12 random nucleotides labeled each cDNA molecule. In TCRdb, the 5' RACE reads were re-called with MiXCR into one record per CDR3 protein. The repertoire holds 550,000 to 800,000 distinct CDR3 sequences, under 25% seen once, with roughly 3.6% in the top ten.

The sequenced sample consisted of blood. The chain uses TRBV5-1 and TRBJ2-3, with 9 nucleotides matching TRBD1. The TCR originated in a man in his 70s in good health. CDR3: CASSGTGLTDTQYF. For the CDR3, the DNA is TGCGCCAGCAGCGGGACAGGGCTCACAGATACGCAGTATTTT.